The 28 T cell receptor beta chains given below trace back to one sample, sequenced in a study of early T cells in non-severe SARS-CoV-2 infection. TCRdb reprocessed the 5' RACE reads via MiXCR and lists one record per CDR3 protein. The repertoire holds 34,000 or so distinct CDR3 sequences, with roughly 9.3% as singletons. The sequenced material came from whole blood. The receptors here all came from an adult who was a healthcare worker with PCR-confirmed SARS-CoV-2 infection or an uninfected control (not recorded which).

A few counts support this clonotype. V and J are TRBV28 and TRBJ1-2; no clear D. The CDR3 spans 11 residues. Germline V lookup: CDR1 MDHEN, CDR2 SYDVKM. Trimming took off 8 bases at V and 9 bases at J, with 13 bases between the two ends. The CDR3 DNA reads as TGTGCCAGCGGACGGCCGGGGAGCTACACCTTC. Its translation: CASGRPGSYTF.

The V call is TRBV20-1, the J call TRBJ1-2; a weak D match, TRBD1 (6 bases). CDR1 and CDR2 (germline): DFQATT, SNEGSKA (reference sequence). The CDR3 is 12 amino acids. This CDR3 reads CLGAGDHYGYTF. CDR3 DNA: TGCCTGGGGGCTGGAGACCACTATGGCTACACCTTC.

Sample share makes this clonotype medium-sized. The chain combines TRBV11-2 with TRBJ1-1; D ambiguous. Trimming cost V 2 bases and J 1 base, with 5 bases left between them. The CDR3 is 13 residues long. CDR1 and CDR2 from the germline V gene are SGHAT and FQNNGV. Here the CDR3 DNA reads TGTGCCAGCAGCTTAAGAGGGAACACTGAAGCTTTCTTT. Amino acid sequence: CASSLRGNTEAFF.

This clonotype was detected only a few times. The chain has TRBV12-3 or TRBV12-4 and TRBJ2-7; 7 nucleotides line up with TRBD1. V shed 3 bases and J 3 bases; nucleotides not matched to a gene: 2. CDR3 length: 13 amino acids. The CDR3 protein is CASSFGTDYEQYF. The CDR3 DNA sequence: TGTGCCAGCAGTTTTGGGACAGACTACGAGCAGTACTTC.

This clonotype was observed many times. The rearrangement joins TRBV5-1 to TRBJ1-5; D unresolved. There are 15 residues in the CDR3. The germline V gene has CDR1 SGHRS and CDR2 YFSETQ. V lost 4 bases and J lost 4, with 15 bases in between. CDR3 in DNA: TGCGCCAGCAGCCGGTCAGGCTCGGATAATCAGCCCCAGCATTTT. Translated: CASSRSGSDNQPQHF. Variable domain in full (rest from reference TRBV5-1 and TRBJ1-5): KAGVTQTPRYLIKTRGQQVTLSCSPISGHRSVSWYQQTPGQGLQFLFEYFSETQRNKGNFPGRFSGRQFSNSRSEMNVSTLELGDSALYLCASSRSGSDNQPQHFGDGTRLSIL.

On this clonotype: Compared with germline, one end of the junction differs, possibly owing to a read error. The chain recombines TRBV7-2 with TRBJ1-6; D perhaps matches TRBD1 (5 bases). Per germline, CDR1 SGHTA and CDR2 FQGNSA. The CDR3 spans 16 residues. The CDR3 DNA sequence: TGTGTCAGCAGCGCCTTTGCAGGGAGTGTTAATTCACCCCTCCACTTT. It translates to CVSSAFAGSVNSPLHF.

This clonotype has a count of ten or more. The chain uses TRBV6-2 or TRBV6-3 and TRBJ2-1; TRBD2 agrees at 7 bases. With 2 bases clipped from V and 8 bases from J, the junction kept 9 bases outside the gene matches. Per the germline V gene, CDR1 is MNHEY and CDR2 is SVGEGT. The CDR3 contains 15 residues. CDR3 in amino acids: CASSYVSGAFDEQFF. The CDR3 DNA sequence: TGTGCCAGCAGTTACGTAAGCGGGGCCTTCGATGAGCAGTTCTTC.

This clonotype was seen at least ten times. This chain connects TRBV7-3 to TRBJ2-3, with TRBD1 matching 7 bases. V dropped 2 bases and J dropped 2; count of bases not matched to a gene: 4. The CDR3 runs to 15 residues. Germline V CDR1 and CDR2: SGHTA, FQGTGA. CDR3 bases: TGTGCCAGCAGCTTAGGGGGACAGACCACAGATACGCAGTATTTT. This encodes CASSLGGQTTDTQYF.

Turning to this clonotype: A much larger clone lies one base from this, so it may be a read error. The chain carries TRBV7-2 and TRBJ1-4; D possibly corresponds to TRBD1 (6 bases). Germline loops: CDR1 SGHTA, CDR2 FQGNSA. This CDR3 is 14 amino acids long. V was cut by 3 bases and J by 7 bases, with 12 bases left in between. The CDR3 nucleotides read TGTGCCAGCAGCTTCGACGGGGGCCTTGAAAAACTGTTTTTT. Protein product: CASSFDGGLEKLFF.

The chain employs TRBV10-3 and TRBJ1-2, with D uncertain. Germline loops: CDR1 ENHRY, CDR2 SYGVKD. V lost 6 bases, J lost 1 base, and 12 bases lay in between. The CDR3 is 14 residues long. CDR3 DNA: TGTGCCATCAGCCCAGGCCAAATTAACTATGGCTACACCTTC. Translated, it gives CAISPGQINYGYTF.

In this sample, this clonotype turned up many times. This rearrangement joins TRBV6-5 to TRBJ1-5; D is possibly TRBD1 (5 bases). CDR3 length: 18 amino acids. Trimming cost V 6 bases and J 3 bases, with 24 bases left between them. The germline V gene has CDR1 MNHEY and CDR2 SVGAGI. The CDR3 DNA sequence: TGTGCCAGCAGGCGCCGCGCCCTAATGGGACGCTCCAATCAGCCCCAGCATTTT. As protein: CASRRRALMGRSNQPQHF.

This clonotype was seen at least ten times. The V gene is TRBV19, the J gene TRBJ1-5; 12 nucleotides align to TRBD1. Per germline, CDR1 LNHDA and CDR2 SQIVND (reference sequence). The ends lost 6 bases at V and 7 bases at J; junction bases unmatched: 10. The CDR3 runs to 16 residues. The CDR3 sequence is CASSRTGTGGSQPQHF. CDR3 nucleotide sequence: TGTGCCAGTAGCCGTACCGGGACAGGGGGCTCCCAGCCCCAGCATTTT.

In this sample, this clonotype turned up many times. The gene calls are TRBV20-1 and TRBJ2-3; D ambiguous. This CDR3 comprises 13 residues. The germline V gene encodes CDR1 DFQATT and CDR2 SNEGSKA (reference sequence). V lost 4 bases, J lost 0 bases, and 8 bases lay in between. Written as DNA, the CDR3 is TGCAGTGCTACTAGTGCTAGCACAGATACGCAGTATTTT. Protein: CSATSASTDTQYF.

This clonotype was found a few times. The V and J genes are TRBV7-6 and TRBJ2-7; D is perhaps TRBD1 or TRBD2 (5 bases each). V lost 5 bases to trimming and J lost 3 bases, with 14 bases between them. The CDR3 sequence is 14 residues long. Germline V gene lookup returns CDR1 SGHVS and CDR2 FNYEAQ. The chain's CDR3 is CASSPMGDIYEQYF. The CDR3, as DNA: TGTGCCAGCAGCCCCATGGGGGATATCTACGAGCAGTACTTC.

This clonotype was observed at least ten times. The chain joins TRBV6-5 to TRBJ2-5; 7 nucleotides line up with TRBD1. The junction had 2 bases not matched to a gene; V was cut back by 2 bases and J by 5 bases. The CDR3 length is 13 residues. The germline gives CDR1 MNHEY, CDR2 SVGAGI. The CDR3 spells CASSYGRGETQYF. As DNA, the CDR3 is TGTGCCAGCAGTTACGGCAGGGGGGAGACCCAGTACTTC.

This clonotype was detected ten times or more. The J gene is TRBJ1-6, the V gene TRBV20-1; TRBD1 aligns across 9 bases. CDR1 and CDR2 (germline): DFQATT, SNEGSKA (reference sequence). J lost 14 bases, V lost 5 bases, and 10 bases had no gene match. The CDR3 runs to 13 residues. CDR3 in DNA: TGCAGTGCTCCCGGGACAGGGCTTTTAACCCTCCACTTT. Translated: CSAPGTGLLTLHF.

To note about this clonotype: A much bigger clone sits one base away, suggesting this may be a read error. V and J are TRBV30 and TRBJ1-6, with unresolved D. The CDR3 spans 14 residues. Germline V gene sequence: CDR1 GTSNPN, CDR2 SVGIG (reference sequence). CDR3 nucleotide sequence: TGTGCCTGGAGTATCGGGCAGTTTAATTCATCCCTCCACTTT. Its translation: CAWSIGQFNSSLHF.

At least ten counts were recorded for this clonotype. The genes are TRBV30 and TRBJ1-6, with TRBD1 matching over 7 bases. The length of the CDR3 is 14 residues. Germline CDR1 GTSNPN, CDR2 SVGIG (reference sequence). Trimming cost V 2 bases and J 5 bases; bases outside gene matches: 3. Here the CDR3 reads CAWSKGQHNSPLHF. As DNA, the CDR3 is TGTGCCTGGAGTAAGGGACAGCATAATTCACCCCTCCACTTT.

This clonotype was picked up many times. The gene calls are TRBV20-1 and TRBJ1-2; 9 bases map to TRBD1. The germline V gene encodes CDR1 DFQATT and CDR2 SNEGSKA (reference sequence). The CDR3 sequence is 14 residues long. V trimming: 2 bases; J trimming: 6 bases; junction bases outside the gene matches: 7. The DNA for the CDR3 is TGCAGTGCTAGACTGACAGGGGGGTTGCATGGCTACACCTTC. This gives the protein CSARLTGGLHGYTF.

In this sample, this clonotype turned up many times. J is TRBJ2-3 and V is TRBV24-1, with a tentative D call TRBD1 (5 bases). The CDR3 consists of 16 residues. V was cut by 11 bases and J by 2 bases, with 22 bases left in between. Germline values: CDR1 KGHDR, CDR2 SFDVKD. The CDR3 DNA is TGTGCCATCAGCAGAGCTGACAGAAGTGCCACAGATACGCAGTATTTT. Translation gives CAISRADRSATDTQYF.

The chain links TRBV12-3 or TRBV12-4 to TRBJ2-7, with D perhaps assigned TRBD1 or TRBD2 (5 bases each). Trimming stripped 6 bases from V and 3 bases from J, with 24 bases between. The length of the CDR3 is 17 residues. The CDR3 DNA reads as TGTGCCAGCAGCCGATCGCAGGTAGGGACGGGGATCTACGAGCAGTACTTC. Its translation is CASSRSQVGTGIYEQYF.

Many counts were recorded for this clonotype. V gene TRBV7-2 combines with J gene TRBJ2-7, with D hard to call. Germline CDR1 and CDR2: SGHTA and FQGNSA. This CDR3 spans 14 amino acids. V shed 1 base and J shed 3 bases, with 10 bases lying between them. CDR3 sequence reads: CASSLGPKYYEQYF. In nucleotides, the CDR3 is TGTGCCAGCAGCTTAGGCCCCAAGTACTACGAGCAGTACTTC.

This clonotype was counted between two and nine times. The rearrangement uses TRBV7-2 and TRBJ2-5; tentatively, D is TRBD1 (6 bases). Trimming took 1 base from V and 5 from J, leaving 11 bases between them. This CDR3 has 14 amino acids. Per germline, CDR1 SGHTA and CDR2 FQGNSA. The CDR3 reads CASSLEWTEETQYF. The CDR3 coding sequence is TGTGCCAGCAGCTTAGAATGGACAGAGGAGACCCAGTACTTC.

This clonotype was detected many times. V usage is TRBV5-5 and J usage is TRBJ2-3; 11 bases line up with TRBD2. Unmatched junction bases numbered 2, after V lost 2 bases and J lost 6 bases. Germline V lookup: CDR1 SGHKS, CDR2 YYEKEE (reference sequence). This CDR3 has 14 amino acids. CDR3 residues: CASSFSGGADTQYF. The CDR3 bases are TGTGCCAGCAGCTTTAGCGGGGGGGCCGATACGCAGTATTTT.

This clonotype was counted at least ten times. The V gene is TRBV12-3 or TRBV12-4, the J gene TRBJ2-1; the D is unclear. The CDR3 has 15 amino acids. V lost 0 bases to trimming and J lost 3 bases, with 9 bases between them. CDR3 sequence: CASSLAGPGYNEQFF. Here the CDR3 DNA reads TGTGCCAGCAGTTTAGCTGGACCAGGCTACAATGAGCAGTTCTTC.

This clonotype was seen a few times. The gene calls are TRBV7-9 and TRBJ2-1, with 14 bases matching TRBD2. CDR1 and CDR2 (germline): SEHNR, FQNEAQ (reference sequence). The V and J ends lost 4 bases and 12 bases, in that order; junction bases with no gene match: 11. This CDR3 comprises 16 residues. The CDR3 region is CASSSSGTSGGISQFF. CDR3 coding DNA: TGTGCCAGCAGCTCCTCCGGGACTAGCGGGGGTATATCGCAGTTCTTC. Complete variable domain (other parts from reference TRBV7-9 and TRBJ2-1): DTGVSQNPRHKITKRGQNVTFRCDPISEHNRLYWYRQTLGQGPEFLTYFQNEAQLEKSRLLSDRFSAERPKGSFSTLEIQRTEQGDSAMYLCASSSSGTSGGISQFFGPGTRLTVL.

There are many counts of this clonotype. This chain joins TRBV11-2 and TRBJ1-4, with D tentatively TRBD1 (6 bases). Trimming took off 5 bases at V and 8 bases at J, with 18 bases between the two ends. CDR3 size: 15 residues. Germline-derived CDR1 and CDR2 are SGHAT and FQNNGV. The CDR3 nucleotides are TGTGCCAGCAGCCCCAGGACAGCCCCAGGCGAAAAACTGTTTTTT. Protein: CASSPRTAPGEKLFF.

This chain links TRBV9 with TRBJ2-3, with 10 bases identical to TRBD1. The CDR3 sequence is 14 residues long. V trimming: 4 bases; J trimming: 6 bases; junction bases outside the gene matches: 5. CDR1 is SGDLS and CDR2 is YYNGEE in the germline V gene. The CDR3 coding sequence is TGTGCCAGCAGCCCGGGACAGGGGTTTGATACGCAGTATTTT. Its translation is CASSPGQGFDTQYF.